This T cell receptor beta chain is drawn from a study of blood T cell repertoires in COVID-19. Sequencing was performed with immunoSEQ multiplex PCR; in TCRdb, only in-frame clones are kept and a portion is missing. This sample has 250,000 or so clones, with 86% found just once. Germline trimming cut 7 bases from V and 5 bases from J; bases unmatched to any gene: 17. This CDR3 region has 16 residues. Germline CDR1 LNHDA, CDR2 SQIVND (reference sequence). The sequence came from a woman in her 30s with active or convalescent COVID-19. The chain combines TRBV19 with TRBJ2-7; TRBD1 agrees at 7 bases. Sequenced sample: peripheral blood. CDR3 residues: CASKPSWTGNLDEQYF. CDR3 coding DNA: TGTGCCAGTAAACCCTCGTGGACAGGCAATCTTGACGAGCAGTACTTC.